This passage covers 25 T cell receptor beta chains from one sample sequenced in a study of cytomegalovirus exposure and HLA in healthy donors. It was with 60 Vbeta and 13 Jbeta primers that the PCR ran. Libraries were prepared by immunoSEQ multiplex PCR; TCRdb keeps only in-frame clonotypes and omits some of them. The table lists about 160,000 clones, 70% to 90% of them singletons, with roughly 2.1% in the top ten. Sequencing was performed on PBMCs. Receptor source: a man younger than 30 in good health and CMV-seropositive.

The chain combines TRBV30 with TRBJ2-5, with 9 positions matching TRBD1. The V and J ends lost 5 bases and 4 bases, in that order; junction bases with no gene match: 11. CDR1 is GTSNPN, CDR2 SVGIG, per germline (reference sequence). CDR3 length equals 15 residues. The CDR3 loop is CAWGGGQGLRETQYF. CDR3 DNA: TGTGCCTGGGGGGGCGGACAGGGGCTCAGAGAGACCCAGTACTTC.

V gene TRBV6-5 combines with J gene TRBJ2-7, with 7 bases lining up with TRBD2. The CDR3 runs to 15 residues. CDR1 and CDR2 from the germline V gene are MNHEY and SVGAGI. The ends lost 0 bases at V and 2 bases at J; junction bases unmatched: 4. As DNA, the CDR3 is TGTGCCAGCAGTTACTCGGGCGCGGGAGCCTACGAGCAGTACTTC. Translating gives CASSYSGAGAYEQYF.

V is TRBV6-1 and J is TRBJ1-5; 12 bases map to TRBD1. The CDR3 totals 15 residues. Losses at the gene ends were 3 bases for V and 6 bases for J; bases not matched to a gene: 3. Germline CDR1 reads MNHNS; CDR2 reads SASEGT. The CDR3 sequence: CASSEGQGALQPQHF. The CDR3 bases are TGTGCCAGCAGTGAGGGACAGGGGGCCCTTCAGCCCCAGCATTTT.

CDR3 coding DNA: TGTGCCAGCAGTTCCTCCGGGACTCGAGGGGAGCAGTACTTC. Translation gives CASSSSGTRGEQYF. The V call is TRBV7-9, the J call TRBJ2-7; D is perhaps TRBD2 (6 bases). The CDR3 spans 14 residues. Trimming took 6 bases from V and 7 from J, leaving 19 bases between them. Germline assignment: CDR1 SEHNR and CDR2 FQNEAQ (reference sequence).

About this clone: The same CDR3 arises from other DNA sequences in this sample as well. V and J are TRBV5-6 and TRBJ1-1; D remains unclear. The CDR3 runs to 12 residues. The V end lost 0 bases, the J end lost 5 bases, and 5 bases lay between the germline ends. Germline V gene sequence: CDR1 SGHDT, CDR2 YYEEEE. The CDR3 nucleotides are TGTGCCAGCAGCTTGGGGAGTACTGAAGCTTTCTTT. Its translation: CASSLGSTEAFF.

This chain joins TRBV15 and TRBJ1-1; possibly TRBD1 for D (5 bases). Trimming cost V 5 bases and J 4 bases, with 14 bases left between them. CDR1 is LNHNV, CDR2 YYDKDF, per germline (reference sequence). The CDR3 loop spans 14 amino acids. The CDR3 protein is CATSPGGLGTEAFF. In DNA form, the CDR3 reads TGTGCCACCAGCCCCGGGGGGTTGGGCACTGAAGCTTTCTTT.

This chain connects TRBV2 to TRBJ2-2, with D tentatively TRBD2 (5 bases). Germline loops: CDR1 SNHLY, CDR2 FYNNEI. The CDR3 loop spans 14 amino acids. The V and J ends lost 7 bases and 0 bases respectively, with 9 bases between them. The CDR3 DNA is TGTGCCAGCATCGAGGGTACGAACACCGGGGAGCTGTTTTTT. Its protein product is CASIEGTNTGELFF.

Of note for this clone: Because it lacks the conserved phenylalanine or tryptophan at the end, this CDR3 is likely a read error. The chain recombines TRBV10-3 with TRBJ1-1, with a tentative D call TRBD1 (6 bases). Trimming pared 0 bases from V and 4 bases from J, leaving 6 bases between. The CDR3 spans 13 residues. Germline CDR1 is ENHRY and CDR2 is SYGVKD. The DNA of the CDR3 is TGTGCCATCAGTGAGTCAGGGGGCACTGAAGCTTTCCTT. Its translation is CAISESGGTEAFL.

The rearrangement uses TRBV27 and TRBJ1-2; 7 bases agree with TRBD1. Germline loops: CDR1 MNHEY, CDR2 SMNVEV (reference sequence). The V segment lost 5 bases and the J segment 4 bases; nucleotides outside the gene matches: 1. This CDR3 region has 12 residues. In nucleotides, the CDR3 is TGTGCCAGCAGTGGGGACAGCTATGGCTACACCTTC. Translated, it gives CASSGDSYGYTF.

V gene TRBV11-1 combines with J gene TRBJ2-5; D gene uncertain. The V and J ends lost 7 bases and 1 base respectively, with 13 bases between them. Germline values: CDR1 SGHAT, CDR2 FQDESV (reference sequence). This CDR3 spans 14 amino acids. The CDR3 DNA reads as TGTGCCAGCACCCTTGGTACAGTCCAAGAGACCCAGTACTTC. Encoded protein: CASTLGTVQETQYF.

In regard to this clone: This sample includes further DNA sequences coding for the same CDR3. The chain recombines TRBV4-1 with TRBJ2-3, with 9 bases fitting TRBD2. J lost 3 bases, V lost 0 bases, and 1 base had no gene match. This CDR3 spans 15 amino acids. Germline values: CDR1 MGHRA, CDR2 YSYEKL. The CDR3 sequence: CASSQEAGGTDTQYF. Here the CDR3 DNA reads TGCGCCAGCAGCCAAGAAGCGGGGGGAACAGATACGCAGTATTTT.

The chain recombines TRBV4-1 with TRBJ1-1; possible D gene TRBD1, 5 bases. Germline V CDR1 and CDR2: MGHRA, YSYEKL. CDR3 length equals 13 residues. Deletions cut 4 bases from V and 6 bases from J, with 12 bases between. In DNA form, the CDR3 reads TGCGCCAGCAGCCTCGGACAAATAGCTGAAGCTTTCTTT. Residues: CASSLGQIAEAFF.

This rearrangement joins TRBV7-9 to TRBJ2-7, with a possible D match to TRBD1 (6 bases). The V and J ends lost 3 bases and 7 bases respectively, with 10 bases between them. Germline loops: CDR1 SEHNR, CDR2 FQNEAQ (reference sequence). The CDR3 covers 12 residues. CDR3: CASSFDRGEQYF. For the CDR3, the DNA is TGTGCCAGCAGCTTTGATAGGGGGGAGCAGTACTTC. The full variable domain, with the rest looked up from reference TRBV7-9 and TRBJ2-7, is DTGVSQNPRHKITKRGQNVTFRCDPISEHNRLYWYRQTLGQGPEFLTYFQNEAQLEKSRLLSDRFSAERPKGSFSTLEIQRTEQGDSAMYLCASSFDRGEQYFGPGTRLTVT.

The chain uses TRBV5-6 and TRBJ2-2; TRBD1 is a possible D gene (7 bases). The germline V gene has CDR1 SGHDT and CDR2 YYEEEE. Trimming removed 3 bases at V and 9 bases at J, with 12 bases between. The CDR3 totals 13 residues. The CDR3, as DNA: TGTGCCAGCAGCTCGGAGGGGGCTCGGGAGCTGTTTTTT. It yields the protein CASSSEGARELFF.

This chain links TRBV10-3 with TRBJ2-1; TRBD2 matches 8 bases. V dropped 5 bases and J dropped 4; count of bases not matched to a gene: 13. Germline assignment: CDR1 ENHRY and CDR2 SYGVKD. The CDR3 is 17 residues long. CDR3 sequence reads: CAISPLKRGPGYNEQFF. Written as DNA, the CDR3 is TGTGCCATCAGTCCTCTGAAGCGGGGGCCGGGGTACAATGAGCAGTTCTTC.

This clone was picked up a small number of times. The rearrangement uses TRBV4-3 and TRBJ2-7; possibly TRBD1 for D (5 bases). This CDR3 is 15 amino acids long. The germline CDR1 and CDR2 sequences are LGHNA and YSLEER. V lost 0 bases and J lost 2, with 11 bases in between. In DNA form, the CDR3 reads TGCGCCAGCAGCCAAGAAAGGGGAACCACCTACGAGCAGTACTTC. It yields the protein CASSQERGTTYEQYF.

V usage is TRBV6-5 and J usage is TRBJ2-2; D remains unclear. V was clipped by 2 bases and J by 1 base, with 8 bases between them. CDR3 length: 15 residues. Germline V gene data show CDR1 as MNHEY and CDR2 as SVGAGI. CDR3: CASSYDGQNTGELFF. The CDR3 DNA follows: TGTGCCAGCAGTTACGATGGCCAGAACACCGGGGAGCTGTTTTTT.

This clone was detected a few times. The rearrangement links TRBV4-2 to TRBJ2-3, with TRBD2 matching over 9 bases. The CDR3 runs 16 residues. Germline assignment: CDR1 LGHNA and CDR2 YNFKEQ. The junction had 5 bases not matched to a gene; V was cut back by 0 bases and J by 4 bases. The CDR3 sequence is CASSQDRAGGPDTQYF. In DNA form, the CDR3 reads TGTGCCAGCAGCCAAGATAGAGCGGGGGGCCCAGATACGCAGTATTTT.

The chain uses TRBV2 and TRBJ2-2; TRBD1 aligns across 8 bases. Germline V gives CDR1 SNHLY, CDR2 FYNNEI. V shed 6 bases, J shed 4 bases, and the junction held 10 bases outside the gene matches. This CDR3 spans 16 amino acids. In DNA form, the CDR3 reads TGTGCCAGCAGCCCAGACTCCACAGGGGGCACCGGGGAGCTGTTTTTT. Its translation is CASSPDSTGGTGELFF.

The chain employs TRBV10-3 and TRBJ2-5, with D possibly being TRBD2 (5 bases). Deletions cut 4 bases from V and 5 bases from J, with 23 bases between. Germline values: CDR1 ENHRY, CDR2 SYGVKD. The CDR3 spans 17 residues. This CDR3 reads CAISAAVGREVGETQYF. The CDR3 coding sequence is TGTGCCATCAGTGCCGCAGTAGGACGGGAAGTGGGGGAGACCCAGTACTTC.

This clone is a singleton in its sample. V gene TRBV6-6 combines with J gene TRBJ2-2, with D tentatively TRBD1 (5 bases). Germline V gives CDR1 MNHNY, CDR2 SVGAGI (reference sequence). Trimming left V 8 bases short and J 6 bases short, with 7 bases between. There are 11 residues in the CDR3. This CDR3 is CASGASGELFF. CDR3 bases: TGTGCCAGCGGGGCGTCCGGGGAGCTGTTTTTT.

This chain connects TRBV7-8 to TRBJ2-7, with 10 nucleotides matching TRBD2. Trimming removed 5 bases from V and 6 bases from J; junction bases left unmatched: 7. The CDR3 has 14 residues. Germline V lookup: CDR1 SGHVS, CDR2 FQNEAQ. The CDR3 loop is CASSKTSGLREQYF. CDR3 sequence (DNA): TGTGCCAGCAGCAAGACTAGCGGGCTGCGCGAGCAGTACTTC.

The chain has TRBV25-1 and TRBJ2-1; TRBD2 aligns across 7 bases. After removal of 2 bases from V and 12 bases from J, the junction contained 10 bases not matched to a gene. Germline V lookup: CDR1 MGHDK, CDR2 SYGVNS. CDR3 length equals 14 residues. CDR3: CASSEGRGTPGQFF. CDR3 sequence (DNA): TGTGCCAGCAGTGAAGGGAGGGGCACACCCGGGCAGTTCTTC.

This clone was counted between two and nine times. The gene calls are TRBV30 and TRBJ2-3; no clear D gene. V was cut by 2 bases and J by 1 base, with 7 bases left in between. Germline V gene data show CDR1 as GTSNPN and CDR2 as SVGIG (reference sequence). The CDR3 is 13 amino acids. The CDR3, as DNA: TGTGCCTGGAGTAGACTTGGCACAGATACGCAGTATTTT. Amino acids: CAWSRLGTDTQYF. Filled out from reference TRBV30 and TRBJ2-3, the complete variable domain reads SQTIHQWPATLVQPVGSPLSLECTVEGTSNPNLYWYRQAAGRGLQLLFYSVGIGQISSEVPQNLSASRPQDRQFILSSKKLLLSDSGFYLCAWSRLGTDTQYFGPGTRLTVL.

The gene calls are TRBV7-3 and TRBJ2-1; possible D gene TRBD2, 6 bases. This CDR3 region has 15 residues. Germline V CDR1 and CDR2: SGHTA, FQGTGA. The V gene lost 5 bases and the J gene lost 10 bases, with 21 bases spanning the gap. The CDR3 is CASSQNGGSKWEQFF. Here the CDR3 DNA reads TGTGCCAGCAGCCAAAACGGGGGTTCCAAGTGGGAGCAGTTCTTC.